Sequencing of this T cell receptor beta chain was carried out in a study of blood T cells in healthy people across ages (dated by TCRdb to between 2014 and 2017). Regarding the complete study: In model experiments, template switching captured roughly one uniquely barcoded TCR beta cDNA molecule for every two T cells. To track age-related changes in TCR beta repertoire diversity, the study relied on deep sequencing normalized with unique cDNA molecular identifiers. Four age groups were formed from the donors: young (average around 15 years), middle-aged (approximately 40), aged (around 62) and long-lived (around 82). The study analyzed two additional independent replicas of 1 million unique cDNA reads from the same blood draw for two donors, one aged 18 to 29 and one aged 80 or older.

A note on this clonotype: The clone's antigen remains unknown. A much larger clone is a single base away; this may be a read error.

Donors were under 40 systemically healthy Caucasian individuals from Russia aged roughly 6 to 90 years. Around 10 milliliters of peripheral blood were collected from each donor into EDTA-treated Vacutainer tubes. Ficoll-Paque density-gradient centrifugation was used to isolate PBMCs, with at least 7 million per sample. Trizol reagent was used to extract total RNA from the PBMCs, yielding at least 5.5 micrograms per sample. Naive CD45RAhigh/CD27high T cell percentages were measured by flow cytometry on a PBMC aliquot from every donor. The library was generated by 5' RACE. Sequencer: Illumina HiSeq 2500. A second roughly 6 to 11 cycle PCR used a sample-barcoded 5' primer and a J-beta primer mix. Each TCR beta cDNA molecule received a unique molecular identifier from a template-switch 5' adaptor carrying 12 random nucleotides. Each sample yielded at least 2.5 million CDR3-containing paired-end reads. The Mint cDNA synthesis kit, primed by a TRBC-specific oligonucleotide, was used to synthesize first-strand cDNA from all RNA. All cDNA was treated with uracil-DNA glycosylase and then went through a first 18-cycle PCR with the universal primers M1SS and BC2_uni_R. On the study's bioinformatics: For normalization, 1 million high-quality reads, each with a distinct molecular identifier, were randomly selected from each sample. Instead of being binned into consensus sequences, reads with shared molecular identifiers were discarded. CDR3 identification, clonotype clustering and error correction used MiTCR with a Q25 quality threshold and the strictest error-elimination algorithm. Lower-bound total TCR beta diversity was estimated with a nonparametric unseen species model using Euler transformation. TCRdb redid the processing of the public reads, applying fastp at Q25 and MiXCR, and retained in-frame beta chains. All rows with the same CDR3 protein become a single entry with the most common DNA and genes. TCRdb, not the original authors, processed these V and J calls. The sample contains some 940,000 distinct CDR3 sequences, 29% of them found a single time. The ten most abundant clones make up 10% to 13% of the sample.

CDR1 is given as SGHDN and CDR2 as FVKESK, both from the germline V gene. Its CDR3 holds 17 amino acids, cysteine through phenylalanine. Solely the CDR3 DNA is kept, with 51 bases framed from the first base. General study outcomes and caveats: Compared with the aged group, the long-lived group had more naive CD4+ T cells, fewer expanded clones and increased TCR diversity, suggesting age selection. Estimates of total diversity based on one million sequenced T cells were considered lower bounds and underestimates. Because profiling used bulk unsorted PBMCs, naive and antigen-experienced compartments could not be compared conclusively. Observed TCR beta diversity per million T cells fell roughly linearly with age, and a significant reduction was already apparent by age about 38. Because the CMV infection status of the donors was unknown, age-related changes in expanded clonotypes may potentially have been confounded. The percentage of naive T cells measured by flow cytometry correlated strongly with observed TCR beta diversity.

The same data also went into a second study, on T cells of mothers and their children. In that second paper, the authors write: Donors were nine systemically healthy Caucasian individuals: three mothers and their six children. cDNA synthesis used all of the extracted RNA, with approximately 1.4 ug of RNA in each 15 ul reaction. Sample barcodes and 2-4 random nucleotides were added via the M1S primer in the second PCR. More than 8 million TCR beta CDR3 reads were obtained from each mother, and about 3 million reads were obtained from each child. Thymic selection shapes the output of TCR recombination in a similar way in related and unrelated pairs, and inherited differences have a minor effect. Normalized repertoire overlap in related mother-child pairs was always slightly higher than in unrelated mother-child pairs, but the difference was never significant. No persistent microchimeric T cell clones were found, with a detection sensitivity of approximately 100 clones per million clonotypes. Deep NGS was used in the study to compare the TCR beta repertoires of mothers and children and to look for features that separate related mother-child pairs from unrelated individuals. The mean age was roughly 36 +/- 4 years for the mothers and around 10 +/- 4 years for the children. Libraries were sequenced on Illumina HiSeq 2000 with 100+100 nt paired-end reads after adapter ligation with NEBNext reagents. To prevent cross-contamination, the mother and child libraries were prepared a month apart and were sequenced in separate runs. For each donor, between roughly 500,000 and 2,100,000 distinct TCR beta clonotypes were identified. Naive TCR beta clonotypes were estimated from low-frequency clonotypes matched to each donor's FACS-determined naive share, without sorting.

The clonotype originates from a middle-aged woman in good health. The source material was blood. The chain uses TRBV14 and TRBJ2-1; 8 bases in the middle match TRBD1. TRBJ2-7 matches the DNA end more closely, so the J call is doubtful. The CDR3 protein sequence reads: CASTYKPLNRGYNEQYF. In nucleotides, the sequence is TGTGCCAGCACCTACAAGCCTTTAAACAGGGGGTACAATGAGCAGTACTTC.